This T cell receptor beta chain came from a study of post-analysis software for immune sequencing data. Overall study context: Several disease courses (relapsing-remitting, secondary progressive and progressive-relapsing) of multiple sclerosis were included. The study's findings and limits: Co-batched samples clustered tightly together by F measure. Elevated frequency relative to controls characterized a handful of TRBV segments in patients, TRBV5-6, TRBV5-1 and TRBV20-1 among them.

Unique molecular identifiers had been added to the TCR beta cDNA libraries. TCRdb re-called the PCR reads through MiXCR, storing one row per CDR3 protein. The data show 380,000 or so distinct CDR3 sequences, about a third seen once. Points on this clonotype: Its cognate antigen is unknown.

This CDR3 has 15 amino acids. The ends lost 5 bases at V and 4 bases at J; junction bases unmatched: 7. The germline gives CDR1 KGHSH, CDR2 LQKENI. Sequenced material: blood. This clonotype was obtained from a girl between 5 and 17 years old with multiple sclerosis. The chain recombines TRBV18 with TRBJ1-5, with 8 bases fitting TRBD1. The CDR3 DNA sequence: TGTGCCAGCTCAAAATTAGGGACAGGTAATCAGCCCCAGCATTTT. The encoded protein is CASSKLGTGNQPQHF.